Here is one T cell receptor (beta chain) with its context. The same CDR3 can be traced to other DNA sequences in this sample. This specimen belongs to a study of beta chain features in type 1 diabetes. Populations obtained by sorting all exceeded 98% purity. The isolated RNA, all of it, was reverse transcribed, so expressed TCRB transcripts were what got sequenced. The table came from immunoSEQ multiplex PCR; TCRdb's copy has only in-frame clones and leaves some out. This table has under 900,000 clones, around a sixth appearing once. This CDR3 comprises 16 residues. Germline loops: CDR1 SGHTA, CDR2 FQGNSA. V lost 3 bases and J lost 0; bases outside the gene matches: 7.

The sequence derives from a woman between 18 and 29 years old in good health. The chain uses TRBV7-2 and TRBJ2-7, with 8 positions matching TRBD2. Material: naive CD4+ T cells from blood. CDR3 amino acids: CASSLGVAGISYEQYF. CDR3 nucleotide sequence: TGTGCCAGCAGCTTGGGAGTAGCGGGGATCTCCTACGAGCAGTACTTC.